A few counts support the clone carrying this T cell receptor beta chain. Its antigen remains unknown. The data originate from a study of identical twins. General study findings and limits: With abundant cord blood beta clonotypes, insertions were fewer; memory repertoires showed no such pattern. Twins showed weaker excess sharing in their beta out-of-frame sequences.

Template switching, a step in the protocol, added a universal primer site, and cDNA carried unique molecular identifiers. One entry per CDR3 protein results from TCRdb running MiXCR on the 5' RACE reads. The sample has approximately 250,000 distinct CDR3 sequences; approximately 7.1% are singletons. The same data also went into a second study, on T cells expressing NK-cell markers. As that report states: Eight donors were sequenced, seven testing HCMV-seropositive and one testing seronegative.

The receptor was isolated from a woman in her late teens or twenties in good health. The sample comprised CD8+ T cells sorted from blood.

The CDR3 bases are TGCAGTGCTGGACCTCAGACAGGGCCCTTGGTGGCCCAGTACTTC. Translating gives CSAGPQTGPLVAQYF. This chain links TRBV20-1 with TRBJ2-5; 7 nucleotides match TRBD1. With 5 bases clipped from V and 9 bases from J, the junction kept 18 bases outside the gene matches. The CDR3 sequence is 15 residues long. CDR1 DFQATT and CDR2 SNEGSKA come from the germline V gene (reference sequence).